This TCR beta chain was captured by sequencing in a study of identical twins. The CDR3 is 15 residues long. V was pared by 1 base and J by 3 bases, with 4 bases of the junction left unmatched. Germline CDR1 is SEHNR and CDR2 is FQNEAQ (reference sequence). From the 5' RACE reads, TCRdb called clonotypes with MiXCR, one entry per CDR3 protein. The sample has more than 350,000 distinct CDR3 sequences; about 9% are singletons. The receptor was derived from a woman in her 50s in good health. The chain has TRBV7-9 and TRBJ2-7, with TRBD2 matching over 9 bases. The sequenced sample consisted of naive T cells sorted from blood. DNA of the CDR3: TGTGCCAGCAGCTTAGGAGCGGGAGGTGTCTACGAGCAGTACGTC. Residues: CASSLGAGGVYEQYV.